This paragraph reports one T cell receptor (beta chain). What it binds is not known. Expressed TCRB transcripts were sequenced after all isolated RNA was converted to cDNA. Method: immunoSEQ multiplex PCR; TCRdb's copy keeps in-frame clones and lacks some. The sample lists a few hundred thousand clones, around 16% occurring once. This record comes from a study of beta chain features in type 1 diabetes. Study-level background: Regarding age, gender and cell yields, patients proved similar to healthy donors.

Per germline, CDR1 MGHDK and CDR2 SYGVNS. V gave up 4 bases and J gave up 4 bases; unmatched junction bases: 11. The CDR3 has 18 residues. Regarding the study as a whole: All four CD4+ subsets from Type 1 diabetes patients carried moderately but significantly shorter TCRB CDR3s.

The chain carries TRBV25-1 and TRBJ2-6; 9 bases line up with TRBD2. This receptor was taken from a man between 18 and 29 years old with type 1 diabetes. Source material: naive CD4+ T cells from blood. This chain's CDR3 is CASSGISGRVRGANVLTF. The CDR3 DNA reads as TGTGCCAGCAGTGGAATTAGCGGGAGAGTAAGAGGGGCCAACGTCCTGACTTTC.